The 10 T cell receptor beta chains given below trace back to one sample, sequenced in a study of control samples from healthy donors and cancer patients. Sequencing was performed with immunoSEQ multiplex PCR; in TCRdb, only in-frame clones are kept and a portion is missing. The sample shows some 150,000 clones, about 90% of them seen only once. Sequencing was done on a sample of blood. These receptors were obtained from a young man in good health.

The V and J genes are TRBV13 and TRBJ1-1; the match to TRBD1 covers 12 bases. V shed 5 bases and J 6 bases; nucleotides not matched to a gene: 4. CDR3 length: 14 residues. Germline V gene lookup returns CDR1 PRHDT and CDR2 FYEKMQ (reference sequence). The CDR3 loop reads CASSAGQGAAEAFF. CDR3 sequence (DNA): TGTGCCAGCAGCGCGGGACAGGGGGCGGCTGAAGCTTTCTTT.

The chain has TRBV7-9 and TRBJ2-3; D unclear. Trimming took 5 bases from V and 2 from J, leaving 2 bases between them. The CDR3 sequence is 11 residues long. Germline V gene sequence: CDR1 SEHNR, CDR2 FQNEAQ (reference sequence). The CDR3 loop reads CASSPTDTQYF. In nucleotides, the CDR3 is TGTGCCAGCAGCCCCACAGATACGCAGTATTTT.

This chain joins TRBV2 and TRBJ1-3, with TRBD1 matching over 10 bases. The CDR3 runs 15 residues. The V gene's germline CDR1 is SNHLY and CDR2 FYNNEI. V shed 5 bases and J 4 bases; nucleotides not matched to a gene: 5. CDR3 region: CASSPGTGVGNTIYF. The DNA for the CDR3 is TGTGCCAGCAGTCCCGGGACAGGGGTGGGAAACACCATATATTTT.

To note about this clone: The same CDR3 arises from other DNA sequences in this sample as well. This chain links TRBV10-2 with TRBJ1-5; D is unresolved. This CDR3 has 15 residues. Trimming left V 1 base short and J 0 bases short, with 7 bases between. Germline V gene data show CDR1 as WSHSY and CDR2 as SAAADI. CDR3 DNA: TGCGCCAGCAGTGAGTACACTGATAGCAATCAGCCCCAGCATTTT. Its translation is CASSEYTDSNQPQHF.

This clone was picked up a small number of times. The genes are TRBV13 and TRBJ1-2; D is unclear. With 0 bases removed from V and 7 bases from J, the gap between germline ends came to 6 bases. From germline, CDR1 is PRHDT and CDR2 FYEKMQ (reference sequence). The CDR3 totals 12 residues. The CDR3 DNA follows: TGTGCCAGCAGCTTAGGAGTCTCTGGCTACACCTTC. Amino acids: CASSLGVSGYTF.

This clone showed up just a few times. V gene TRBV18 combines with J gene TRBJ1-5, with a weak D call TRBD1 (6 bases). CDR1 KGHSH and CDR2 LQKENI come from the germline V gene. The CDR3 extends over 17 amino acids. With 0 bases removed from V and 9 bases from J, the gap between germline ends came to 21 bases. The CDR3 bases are TGTGCCAGCTCACCACCTGGGGCGGGGGCCGGTCTAGGGCCCCAGCATTTT. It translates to CASSPPGAGAGLGPQHF.

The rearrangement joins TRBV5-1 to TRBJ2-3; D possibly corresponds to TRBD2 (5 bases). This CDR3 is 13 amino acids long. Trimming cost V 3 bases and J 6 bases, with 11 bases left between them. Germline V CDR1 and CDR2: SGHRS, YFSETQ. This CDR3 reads CASSSAGVDTQYF. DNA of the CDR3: TGCGCCAGCAGCTCGGCCGGGGTGGATACGCAGTATTTT. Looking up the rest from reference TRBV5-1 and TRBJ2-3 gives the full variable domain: KAGVTQTPRYLIKTRGQQVTLSCSPISGHRSVSWYQQTPGQGLQFLFEYFSETQRNKGNFPGRFSGRQFSNSRSEMNVSTLELGDSALYLCASSSAGVDTQYFGPGTRLTVL.

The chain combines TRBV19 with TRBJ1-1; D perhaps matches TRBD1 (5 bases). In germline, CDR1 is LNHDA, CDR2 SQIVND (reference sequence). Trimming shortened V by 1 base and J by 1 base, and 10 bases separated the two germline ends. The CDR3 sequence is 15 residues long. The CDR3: CASSIVGQGNTEAFF. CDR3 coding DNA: TGTGCCAGTAGTATAGTAGGTCAGGGGAACACTGAAGCTTTCTTT.

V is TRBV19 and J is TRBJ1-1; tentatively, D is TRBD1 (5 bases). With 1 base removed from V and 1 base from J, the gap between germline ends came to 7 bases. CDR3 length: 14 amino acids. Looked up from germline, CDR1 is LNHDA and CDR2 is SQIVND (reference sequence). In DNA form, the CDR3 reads TGTGCCAGTAGTATAGCAGACAGGAACACTGAAGCTTTCTTT. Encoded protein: CASSIADRNTEAFF. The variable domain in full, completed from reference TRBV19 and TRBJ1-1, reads DGGITQSPKYLFRKEGQNVTLSCEQNLNHDAMYWYRQDPGQGLRLIYYSQIVNDFQKGDIAEGYSVSREKKESFPLTVTSAQKNPTAFYLCASSIADRNTEAFFGQGTRLTVV.

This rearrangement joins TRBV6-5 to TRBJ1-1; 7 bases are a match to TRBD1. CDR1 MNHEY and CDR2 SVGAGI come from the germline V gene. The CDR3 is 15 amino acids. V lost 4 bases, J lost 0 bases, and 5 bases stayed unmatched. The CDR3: CASSSPGQLNTEAFF. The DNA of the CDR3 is TGTGCCAGCAGTTCCCCGGGACAGCTGAACACTGAAGCTTTCTTT.